The 24 T cell receptor beta chains reported below all come from one sample, sequenced in a study of chemoradiotherapy in HPV16-positive cancers. Generated by immunoSEQ multiplex PCR, the TCRdb table keeps only in-frame clones and is missing some. The table lists tens of thousands of clones, roughly 75% of them singletons. The input for sequencing was blood, taken from a patient who underwent chemoradiotherapy. These receptor sequences come from a human donor with HPV-associated anogenital cancer.

The chain combines TRBV30 with TRBJ2-7, with D possibly being TRBD1 or TRBD2 (5 bases each). Germline lookup yields CDR1 GTSNPN and CDR2 SVGIG (reference sequence). The ends were cut back, 3 bases at V and 2 bases at J, with 14 bases in the middle. The CDR3 covers 14 residues. The CDR3 sequence: CAWSRLGPTYEQYF. The DNA for the CDR3 is TGTGCCTGGAGCAGGCTGGGACCGACCTACGAGCAGTACTTC. The variable domain in full, with the rest retrieved from reference TRBV30 and TRBJ2-7, is SQTIHQWPATLVQPVGSPLSLECTVEGTSNPNLYWYRQAAGRGLQLLFYSVGIGQISSEVPQNLSASRPQDRQFILSSKKLLLSDSGFYLCAWSRLGPTYEQYFGPGTRLTVT.

The CDR3 coding sequence is TGCAGCGTTCAGCCGGGGAGCAATCAGCCCCAGCATTTT. This gives the protein CSVQPGSNQPQHF. The J gene is TRBJ1-5, the V gene TRBV29-1; D not certain. The germline gives CDR1 SQVTM, CDR2 ANQGSEA. The CDR3 has 13 amino acids. V gave up 5 bases and J gave up 1 base, with 9 bases separating them.

This clone was counted only a few times. V is TRBV12-2 and J is TRBJ2-5. TRBV12-2 is a recognized pseudogene. This CDR3 has 12 residues. The CDR3: CARRQAWEAQYF. The CDR3 DNA reads as TGTGCAAGAAGACAGGCATGGGAGGCCCAGTACTTC.

V and J are TRBV7-3 and TRBJ1-1, with D possibly matching TRBD1 (5 bases). Germline V gives CDR1 SGHTA, CDR2 FQGTGA. Trimming removed 5 bases at V and 1 base at J, with 11 bases between. This CDR3 contains 14 residues. CDR3: CASSQGTANTEAFF. The CDR3 nucleotides read TGTGCCAGCAGCCAAGGGACCGCGAACACTGAAGCTTTCTTT.

The chain links TRBV10-3 to TRBJ1-2; no clear D gene. Germline CDR1 ENHRY, CDR2 SYGVKD. V was pared by 8 bases and J by 5 bases, with 15 bases between. The CDR3 has 13 amino acids. DNA for the CDR3: TGTGCCATCTCCCCTACAGCTATTTATGGCTACACCTTC. Protein product: CAISPTAIYGYTF.

With respect to this clone: Germline and junction disagree at one end, which may indicate a read error. The identical CDR3 is also encoded by other nucleotide sequences in the sample. This sequence joins TRBV5-6 and TRBJ1-1, with unresolved D. Germline CDR1 is SGHDT and CDR2 is YYEEEE. The CDR3 loop spans 11 amino acids. The CDR3 sequence: CASSLNTEAFF. The CDR3 DNA is TGTGCCAGCAGTCTTAACACTGAGGCTTTCTTT.

This clone came up once. The rearrangement joins TRBV5-1 to TRBJ2-3; D not resolved. This CDR3 has 14 residues. Trimming left V 4 bases short and J 3 bases short, with 12 bases between. Germline assignment: CDR1 SGHRS and CDR2 YFSETQ. CDR3 in amino acids: CASSEGSSTDTQYF. CDR3 bases: TGCGCCAGCAGCGAAGGTTCTAGTACAGATACGCAGTATTTT.

This chain joins TRBV11-1 and TRBJ2-3; 8 bases match TRBD1. The V segment lost 6 bases and the J segment 2 bases; nucleotides outside the gene matches: 7. The germline gives CDR1 SGHAT, CDR2 FQDESV (reference sequence). The CDR3 runs 15 residues. The CDR3 region has the DNA TGTGCCAGCAGATCTACAGGGGGAGCCACAGATACGCAGTATTTT. Translated: CASRSTGGATDTQYF.

This clone has only a few counts. The chain has TRBV9 and TRBJ1-3, with D unresolved. Trimming shortened V by 0 bases and J by 1 base, and 11 bases separated the two germline ends. The CDR3 totals 16 residues. The germline CDR1 and CDR2 sequences are SGDLS and YYNGEE. The CDR3 sequence is CASSVAMGESGNTIYF. CDR3 sequence (DNA): TGTGCCAGCAGCGTAGCTATGGGAGAATCTGGAAACACCATATATTTT. The full variable domain, with the rest looked up from reference TRBV9 and TRBJ1-3, is DSGVTQTPKHLITATGQRVTLRCSPRSGDLSVYWYQQSLDQGLQFLIQYYNGEERAKGNILERFSAQQFPDLHSELNLSSLELGDSALYFCASSVAMGESGNTIYFGEGSWLTVV.

The genes are TRBV18 and TRBJ2-5, with TRBD1 matching 7 bases. Germline lookup yields CDR1 KGHSH and CDR2 LQKENI. The ends lost 1 base at V and 5 bases at J; junction bases unmatched: 4. This CDR3 has 14 residues. The CDR3 reads CASSPQGARETQYF. The CDR3 nucleotides read TGTGCCAGCTCACCACAGGGGGCTCGGGAGACCCAGTACTTC.

This clone has only a few counts. This chain joins TRBV15 and TRBJ2-7; D tentatively fits TRBD1 or TRBD2 (5 bases each). Trimming cost V 0 bases and J 2 bases, with 8 bases left between them. The CDR3 sequence is 14 residues long. Germline assignment: CDR1 LNHNV and CDR2 YYDKDF (reference sequence). CDR3 region: CATSRDEGPYEQYF. CDR3 bases: TGTGCCACCAGCAGAGATGAGGGGCCCTACGAGCAGTACTTC.

This clone is medium-sized (0.01 to 0.1%) in the sample. Sequence at one end of the junction differs from germline and may be a read error. This chain links TRBV29-1 with TRBJ1-2; 7 bases fit TRBD1. CDR1 SQVTM and CDR2 ANQGSEA come from the germline V gene. This CDR3 is built from 11 residues. In DNA, the CDR3 is TGCAGCGTTGTCGGACAGGTGGGGCCCGCCTTC. This codes for CSVVGQVGPAF.

The V call is TRBV30, the J call TRBJ2-7; D remains ambiguous. This CDR3 has 14 amino acids. The V gene's germline CDR1 is GTSNPN and CDR2 SVGIG (reference sequence). The ends were cut back, 0 bases at V and 3 bases at J, with 12 bases in the middle. The CDR3 nucleotides read TGTGCCTGGAGTGTTGGTCTGGCTGACTACGAGCAGTACTTC. This sequence encodes CAWSVGLADYEQYF.

This clone has only a few counts. CDR3 amino acids: CASKADPDTQYF. CDR3 DNA: TGTGCCAGCAAAGCGGACCCAGATACGCAGTATTTT. This chain uses TRBV2 with TRBJ2-3, with D perhaps matching TRBD2 (5 bases). The CDR3 length is 12 residues. V lost 7 bases, J lost 4 bases, and 9 bases lay in between. Germline V gene lookup returns CDR1 SNHLY and CDR2 FYNNEI. The variable domain in full, completed from reference TRBV2 and TRBJ2-3, reads EPEVTQTPSHQVTQMGQEVILRCVPISNHLYFYWYRQILGQKVEFLVSFYNNEISEKSEIFDDQFSVERPDGSNFTLKIRSTKLEDSAMYFCASKADPDTQYFGPGTRLTVL.

The V and J genes are TRBV6-1 and TRBJ1-4; D not resolved. CDR3 size: 15 residues. The V gene's germline CDR1 is MNHNS and CDR2 SASEGT. V was cut by 6 bases and J by 8 bases, with 19 bases left in between. The CDR3 region is CASSALGQAGEKLFF. The CDR3 region has the DNA TGTGCCAGCAGCGCTTTGGGCCAGGCTGGGGAAAAACTGTTTTTT.

The chain is built from TRBV4-1 and TRBJ1-2, with D uncertain. Deletions cut 1 base from V and 4 bases from J, with 13 bases between. Germline-derived CDR1 and CDR2 are MGHRA and YSYEKL. The CDR3 sequence is 15 residues long. Here the CDR3 DNA reads TGCGCCAGCAGCCAAGTGTCAACTACCTCCTATGGCTACACCTTC. Translation: CASSQVSTTSYGYTF.

This chain joins TRBV7-6 and TRBJ1-4, with D unresolved. Deletions cut 1 base from V and 5 bases from J, with 11 bases between. Germline-derived CDR1 and CDR2 are SGHVS and FNYEAQ. This CDR3 spans 15 amino acids. CDR3 sequence (DNA): TGTGCCAGCAGCTTAGGTTGGGGAGGGAATGAAAAACTGTTTTTT. Protein: CASSLGWGGNEKLFF.

This clone appeared once. The chain uses TRBV7-2 and TRBJ2-2, with TRBD2 identical over 7 bases. The CDR3 has 16 amino acids. The V segment lost 2 bases and the J segment 1 base; nucleotides outside the gene matches: 4. The germline V gene has CDR1 SGHTA and CDR2 FQGNSA. This CDR3 reads CASSLFQRGNTGELFF. The DNA for the CDR3 is TGTGCCAGCAGCTTATTCCAGCGGGGGAACACCGGGGAGCTGTTTTTT.

The chain links TRBV11-2 to TRBJ1-2, with 11 nucleotides matching TRBD1. J gave up 4 bases and V 5 bases, and 6 bases lay outside the gene matches. Germline V gives CDR1 SGHAT, CDR2 FQNNGV. The CDR3 runs 15 residues. CDR3 amino acids: CASSKGQGASYGYTF. The CDR3 bases are TGTGCCAGCAGCAAAGGACAGGGGGCATCCTATGGCTACACCTTC.

The chain is built from TRBV7-9 and TRBJ2-5, with a possible D match to TRBD2 (7 bases). The CDR3 is 16 residues long. V dropped 0 bases and J dropped 1 base, with 12 bases sitting between them. The germline V gene encodes CDR1 SEHNR and CDR2 FQNEAQ (reference sequence). The CDR3 coding sequence is TGTGCCAGCAGCTTAGCCGGCGGGGGCCCCCAAGAGACCCAGTACTTC. This translates into CASSLAGGGPQETQYF.

This chain joins TRBV19 and TRBJ1-2, with a tentative D call TRBD1 (6 bases). The ends were cut back, 6 bases at V and 4 bases at J, with 12 bases in the middle. The germline gives CDR1 LNHDA, CDR2 SQIVND (reference sequence). This CDR3 is built from 13 residues. In DNA, the CDR3 is TGTGCCAGTAGCCAAGACAGGCTCTATGGCTACACCTTC. Protein sequence: CASSQDRLYGYTF.

In its sample, this clone was seen once. V gene TRBV30 combines with J gene TRBJ2-5, with D perhaps matching TRBD2 (7 bases). Germline V gene sequence: CDR1 GTSNPN, CDR2 SVGIG (reference sequence). The CDR3 is 13 amino acids. V dropped 0 bases and J dropped 3 bases, with 8 bases sitting between them. The CDR3 region has the DNA TGTGCCTGGAGTGTAGGGGGGGAAGAGACCCAGTACTTC. Translated, it gives CAWSVGGEETQYF.

The V call is TRBV7-3, the J call TRBJ2-7, with 8 bases identical to TRBD2. Trimming removed 4 bases from V and 7 bases from J; junction bases left unmatched: 12. Per the germline V gene, CDR1 is SGHTA and CDR2 is FQGTGA. The CDR3 covers 15 residues. The CDR3, as DNA: TGTGCCAGCAGCTCCAGCGGGGGCCCTACGAGGGAGCAGTACTTC. The encoded protein is CASSSSGGPTREQYF.

In DNA form, the CDR3 reads TGCGCCAGCAGCTTGGCTCCCAGCTCCTACGAGCAGTACTTC. It yields the protein CASSLAPSSYEQYF. This chain joins TRBV5-1 and TRBJ2-5, with D uncertain. The DNA end lines up better with TRBJ2-7; the J call may be wrong. There are 14 residues in the CDR3. Germline V CDR1 and CDR2: SGHRS, YFSETQ.